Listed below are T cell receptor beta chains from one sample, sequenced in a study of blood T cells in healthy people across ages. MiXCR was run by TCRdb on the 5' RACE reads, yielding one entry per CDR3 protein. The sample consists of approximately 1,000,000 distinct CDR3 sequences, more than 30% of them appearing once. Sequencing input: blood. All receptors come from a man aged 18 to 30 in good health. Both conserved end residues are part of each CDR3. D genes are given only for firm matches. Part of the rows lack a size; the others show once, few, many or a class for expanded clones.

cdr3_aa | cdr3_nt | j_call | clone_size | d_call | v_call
CSARDGQGAPLGSNQPQHF | TGCAGTGCTAGAGATGGACAGGGAGCACCCTTGGGTAGCAATCAGCCCCAGCATTTT | TRBJ1-5 | few | TRBD1 | TRBV20-1
CASSVDRGGNSNQPQHF | TGTGCCAGCAGCGTCGACAGGGGAGGTAATAGCAATCAGCCCCAGCATTTT | TRBJ1-5 | few | TRBD1 | TRBV12-3/TRBV12-4
CASSKDVTNEKLFF | TGTGCCAGCAGCAAGGACGTAACTAATGAAAAACTGTTTTTT | TRBJ1-4 | NA | NA | TRBV28
CASSLVRPGDRHYEQYF | TGTGCCAGCAGCTTAGTGCGCCCGGGGGACCGACACTACGAGCAGTACTTC | TRBJ2-7 | NA | NA | TRBV7-9
CASSWGQESTYEQYF | TGTGCCAGCAGCTGGGGACAGGAGTCTACCTACGAGCAGTACTTC | TRBJ2-7 | few | TRBD1 | TRBV9
CSARDLTGNNEQFF | TGCAGTGCTAGAGATCTAACGGGAAACAATGAGCAGTTCTTC | TRBJ2-1 | few | NA | TRBV20-1
CSASPQTVNTEAFF | TGCAGTGCTAGCCCCCAGACAGTGAACACTGAAGCTTTCTTT | TRBJ1-1 | few | NA | TRBV20-1
CASSYGRIDNEQFF | TGTGCCAGCAGTTACGGCCGAATAGACAATGAGCAGTTCTTC | TRBJ2-1 | NA | NA | TRBV6-5
CASSSGTGPNYGYTF | TGTGCCAGCAGCTCTGGGACAGGACCTAACTATGGCTACACCTTC | TRBJ1-2 | few | TRBD1 | TRBV5-1
CAISGGQNTDTQYF | TGTGCCATCAGTGGGGGGCAGAACACAGATACGCAGTATTTT | TRBJ2-3 | few | NA | TRBV10-3
CASSQDRGAYTDTQYF | TGTGCCAGCAGCCAAGATCGGGGGGCGTACACAGATACGCAGTATTTT | TRBJ2-3 | NA | NA | TRBV4-2
CAISMTGAAEAFF | TGTGCCATCAGTATGACAGGGGCAGCAGAAGCTTTCTTT | TRBJ1-1 | few | TRBD1 | TRBV10-3
CSAPGLPPGDEQFF | TGCAGTGCCCCGGGACTTCCCCCTGGGGATGAGCAGTTCTTC | TRBJ2-1 | few | NA | TRBV20-1
CASIFPQGGYTF | TGTGCCAGCATCTTTCCTCAAGGAGGCTACACCTTC | TRBJ1-2 | NA | NA | TRBV7-9
CASRAGNDGYTF | TGTGCCAGCAGGGCAGGGAACGATGGCTACACCTTC | TRBJ1-2 | NA | NA | TRBV2